This TCR beta chain comes out of a study of blood T cell repertoires in COVID-19 (TCRdb year 2020). Broadly, across the study: Samples covering the acute and convalescent phases of COVID-19 were provided by collaborators in the United States, Italy and Spain. The prospective study material was composed of cDNA or gDNA derived from T cells, B-cell-depleted T cells, or PBMCs. The dataset comprised deeply sampled blood TCRbeta repertoires from subjects exposed to, actively infected with, or recovered from COVID-19. The repertoires were released in a freely available public database intended as a resource for research on the immune response to SARS-CoV-2. The samples were drawn from two sources: the first 160 participants of the ongoing ImmuneRACE study, and 1,000 to 1,500 subjects contributed by 6 global collaborators. Sample metadata almost always included a de-identified subject ID, COVID-19 status, age in years and sex. Where available, HLA class I and class II types were obtained from metadata supplied by the sample provider rather than from assay-based typing.

The CDR3 has 17 amino acids, counting the end cysteine and phenylalanine. Only CDR3 DNA remains: 51 bases, in frame from the first base. V is pruned by 4 bases and J by 7 bases, leaving 17 bases of the junction without a gene match. CDR1 and CDR2, per the germline V gene, are SGDLS and YYNGEE. Each collaborating institution followed its own protocols to collect whole blood in K2EDTA tubes. Collaborator samples were shipped for TCRbeta analysis as frozen whole blood, isolated PBMCs, or DNA extracted from either sample type. Concerning this clone: No antigen is known for it. No clone much larger than this one lies a single base away; base qualities are absent.

General findings and caveats noted by the study authors: The amount of clinical and demographic metadata varied by source and participant and was provided uncurated.

TCRbeta CDR3 regions were amplified from genomic DNA by means of the immunoSEQ Assay, a bias-controlled multiplex PCR. The study's own analysis went as follows. The number of nucleated cells in each sample was estimated by amplification of reference gene primers within the assay. To quantify the absolute abundance of each unique TCRbeta CDR3 rearrangement, sequence reads were collapsed and filtered. For each sample, productive Simpson clonality was calculated as the square root of Simpson's diversity index across productive rearrangements. TCRdb limited this immuneACCESS table to in-frame rearrangements with V and J called. A share of clones is missing; checked studies link under half to unresolved V genes, and the rest is unexplained. For V, J and clone size, that table is used; D and trimming come from the DNA. Here the sample has around 100,000 clones; about 77% occur a single time. The top ten hold roughly a third of the sample.

This TCR came from a man between 65 and 85 years old with active or convalescent COVID-19. The chain uses TRBV9 and TRBJ2-1; 7 junctional bases match TRBD2. Source material: peripheral blood. The CDR3 amino acid sequence is: CASSLGGSGRVENEQFF. The DNA reads TGTGCCAGCAGCCTGGGGGGTAGCGGGCGGGTTGAAAATGAGCAGTTCTTC.